This T cell receptor beta chain emerged from a study of blood T cell repertoires in COVID-19. The age range of participants was about 18 to 90 years, with residence in about two dozen US areas. Original processing methods: Nucleated cell counts were estimated from reference gene primer amplification. The method was immunoSEQ multiplex PCR; TCRdb's version includes in-frame clones alone and lacks a portion of them. V and J calls and clone size are copied from that table; D and trimming were computed from the DNA. This table has some 160,000 clones, around 87% appearing once. The CDR3 extends over 14 amino acids. Trimming removed 6 bases from V and 6 bases from J, with 12 bases in between. In germline, CDR1 is MNHEY, CDR2 SVGAGI.

The chain has TRBV6-5 and TRBJ1-6, with D hard to call. The origin of this receptor is a woman in her fifties or sixties who had recovered from COVID-19. The material sequenced was PBMCs or T cells enriched from blood (not recorded which). CDR3 in DNA: TGTGCCAGCAGGAGGGAGGGTCTTAATTCACCCCTCCACTTT. It is translated as CASRREGLNSPLHF.